The sequence of this TCR beta chain was determined in a study of blood T cells in healthy people across ages. Together with a sample-barcoded 5' primer, a J-beta primer mix was included in a second PCR lasting roughly 6 to 12 cycles. TCRdb recomputed calls from the 5' RACE reads with MiXCR, one row per CDR3 protein. Of around 780,000 distinct CDR3 sequences in the sample, around three fifths were seen once. CDR1 and CDR2 (germline): SGDLS, YYNGEE. V lost 2 bases and J lost 4, with 12 bases in between. This CDR3 comprises 14 residues. The source material was blood. The sequence was obtained from a man aged 40-49 years in good health. The chain has TRBV9 and TRBJ1-1, with no clear D. The CDR3 here is CASSVTAAGTEAFF. For the CDR3, the DNA is TGTGCCAGCAGCGTCACCGCAGCGGGCACTGAAGCTTTCTTT. Combining the CDR3 with reference TRBV9 and TRBJ1-1 gives the whole variable domain DSGVTQTPKHLITATGQRVTLRCSPRSGDLSVYWYQQSLDQGLQFLIQYYNGEERAKGNILERFSAQQFPDLHSELNLSSLELGDSALYFCASSVTAAGTEAFFGQGTRLTVV.